A selection of T cell receptor beta chains follows, all from one sample in a study of blood T cells in healthy people across ages. MiXCR was run by TCRdb on the 5' RACE reads, yielding one entry per CDR3 protein. The table includes approximately 760,000 distinct CDR3 sequences, more than 20% detected once. This sample also belongs to another study, concerning T cells of mothers and their children.

Sequenced sample: blood. Every receptor here comes from a boy younger than 18 in good health. Each CDR3 is given with its conserved first and last residue. The D gene is left open where the match is weak. The size of a clone is reported for some rows only, either as once, few or many, or as a class for expanded clones.

V gene	J gene	clone size	D gene	CDR3 DNA	CDR3 protein
TRBV20-1	TRBJ2-3	.	TRBD2	TGCAGTGCTAGTCGCTCGGGGACTAGCGGGGGCAGGTCTAGCACAGATACGCAGTATTTT	CSASRSGTSGGRSSTDTQYF
TRBV25-1	TRBJ2-1	.	TRBD2	TGTGCCAGCAGTGGGCTAGCGGGGTACTACAATGAGCAGTTCTTC	CASSGLAGYYNEQFF
TRBV27	TRBJ2-5	few	TRBD1	TGTGCCAGCAGTTCCGGACAGGGTATGTTCTTC	CASSSGQGMFF
TRBV19	TRBJ2-3	few	TRBD1	TGTGCCAGTAGTCCCCGAGACAGGGGGCGGCGAGATACGCAGTATTTT	CASSPRDRGRRDTQYF
TRBV10-3	TRBJ2-7	few	.	TGTGCCATCAAGGCAGGCCGCTCCTACGAGCAGTACTTC	CAIKAGRSYEQYF
TRBV12-3/TRBV12-4	TRBJ1-2	many	.	TGTGCCAGCAGCTTAGGGGATGGCTACACCTTC	CASSLGDGYTF
TRBV12-3/TRBV12-4	TRBJ1-1	few	TRBD1	TGTGCCAGCAGCTTTGGGACAGTCACTGAAGCTTTCTTT	CASSFGTVTEAFF
TRBV12-3/TRBV12-4	TRBJ2-7	.	.	TGTGCCAGCAGTTTTTCTGGAGCTTCAGACTACGAGCAGTACTTC	CASSFSGASDYEQYF
TRBV20-1	TRBJ2-5	few	.	TGCAGTGCCGACCCTAGGGGAGCAGAGACCCAGTACTTC	CSADPRGAETQYF
TRBV28	TRBJ2-1	.	TRBD2	TGTGCCAGCAGCTTCCGACTAGCGGGGGACAATGAGCAGTTCTTC	CASSFRLAGDNEQFF
TRBV7-9	TRBJ2-1	.	TRBD1	TGTGCCAGCAGCCCCGAACAGGGGGCCTCCTACAATGAGCAGTTCTTC	CASSPEQGASYNEQFF
TRBV7-2	TRBJ2-5	few	TRBD2	TGTGCCAGCAGCTCACCAACAGGACTAGCGGTAGGAGAGACCCAGTACTTC	CASSSPTGLAVGETQYF
TRBV13	TRBJ2-1	few	.	TGTGCCAGCAGCCCCTCGCAGGGACTGCGGCTCAATGAGCAGTTCTTC	CASSPSQGLRLNEQFF
TRBV20-1	TRBJ2-7	.	TRBD2	TGCAGTGCTAGCGGCGGGAGTAGTTCCTACGAGCAGTACTTC	CSASGGSSSYEQYF
TRBV12-5	TRBJ2-1	.	TRBD2	TGTGCTAGTGGTTTGGCACTAGCGGGGGATTACAATGAGCAGTTCTTC	CASGLALAGDYNEQFF
TRBV6-2/TRBV6-3	TRBJ2-5	few	TRBD2	TGTGCCAGCAGTTACCCCATCGCGGGGGGGCAAGAGACCCAGTACTTC	CASSYPIAGGQETQYF
TRBV5-4	TRBJ2-3	few	TRBD2	TGTGCCAGCAGCGCCGGACTAGCGGGAGCGGGGGATACGCAGTATTTT	CASSAGLAGAGDTQYF
TRBV24-1	TRBJ1-1	.	TRBD1	TGTGCCACGAGCGGAGAGGGGGCGAATACTGAAGCTTTCTTT	CATSGEGANTEAFF
TRBV7-8	TRBJ2-1	.	.	TGTGCCAGCATCGCTGACGGGGGAGAGCAGTTCTTC	CASIADGGEQFF
TRBV14	TRBJ1-4	few	.	TGTGCCAGCAGCCAAGGAGTACAGACAAAACTGTTTTTT	CASSQGVQTKLFF
TRBV7-9	TRBJ1-2	few	.	TGTGCCAGCAGCTTATACCTCACAGGCCGTAACTACTATGGCTACACCTTC	CASSLYLTGRNYYGYTF
TRBV4-3	TRBJ2-2	.	.	TGCGCCAGCAGCCAAGTGCAGGGCTACACCGGGGAGCTGTTTTTT	CASSQVQGYTGELFF
TRBV12-3/TRBV12-4	TRBJ2-4	few	.	TGTGCCAGCCGGCAAGACCTAGCCAAAAACATTCAGTACTTC	CASRQDLAKNIQYF
TRBV6-4	TRBJ1-2	.	.	TGTGCCAGCAGTGATCCCGCCCGGGGGGGCTACACCTTC	CASSDPARGGYTF
TRBV9	TRBJ2-5	few	TRBD2	TGTGCCAGCAGCCAAGAAGGAACATCGGGAGGGGCCCAGTACTTC	CASSQEGTSGGAQYF
TRBV7-2	TRBJ2-1	.	.	TGTGCCAGCAGCTTAAATGACGTCTACAATGAGCAGTTCTTC	CASSLNDVYNEQFF
TRBV12-3/TRBV12-4	TRBJ2-1	many	.	TGTGCCAGCAGCTTGGGGGAGGATGAGCAGTTCTTC	CASSLGEDEQFF
TRBV7-2	TRBJ2-7	.	.	TGTGCCAGCAGCTCTGGGGGCCTTAGCTCCTACGAGCAGTACTTC	CASSSGGLSSYEQYF
TRBV7-9	TRBJ2-4	.	.	TGTGCCAGCAGCACAGGGATGGCCAAAAACATTCAGTACTTC	CASSTGMAKNIQYF
TRBV29-1	TRBJ1-1	few	TRBD1	TGCAGCGTTTCAGGGACAGGGCCTAGCACTGAAGCTTTCTTT	CSVSGTGPSTEAFF
TRBV20-1	TRBJ1-4	few	TRBD1	TGCAGTGCTAGAGATCCCGGACAGGGGGATGAAAAACTGTTTTTT	CSARDPGQGDEKLFF
TRBV11-1	TRBJ1-1	.	.	TGTGCCAGCAGCACCCGGGACGGAAACACTGAAGCTTTCTTT	CASSTRDGNTEAFF
TRBV4-1	TRBJ2-1	.	TRBD2	TGCGCCAGCAGCCAAGATTTTAGGGAGGGCATCCACAATGAGCAGTTCTTC	CASSQDFREGIHNEQFF
TRBV14	TRBJ2-1	few	.	TGTGCCAGCAGCCCCGAACAGCACAATGAGCAGTTCTTC	CASSPEQHNEQFF
TRBV12-3/TRBV12-4	TRBJ2-7	many	TRBD1	TGTGCCAGCAGTTTAGGGCCAGGGGGCTCCTACGAGCAGTACTTC	CASSLGPGGSYEQYF
TRBV6-2/TRBV6-3	TRBJ2-7	few	.	TGTGCCAGCAGTTTTGCGGGGCCGAACTCCTACGAGCAGTACTTC	CASSFAGPNSYEQYF
TRBV15	TRBJ2-4	.	TRBD2	TGTGCCACCAGCAGAGAGGCTAGCGGGGGGGAGTTAGCCAAAAACATTCAGTACTTC	CATSREASGGELAKNIQYF
TRBV5-6	TRBJ2-1	.	TRBD2	TGTGCCAGCAGCCCGCAGCGGGAGGGCCTTAGCTGTGAGCAGTTCTTC	CASSPQREGLSCEQFF
TRBV5-6	TRBJ2-1	.	TRBD2	TGTGCCAGCAGCCCCGGTGGTAGCGGGACTGGTTCCTACAATGAGCAGTTCTTC	CASSPGGSGTGSYNEQFF
TRBV10-2	TRBJ2-3	few	.	TGCGCCAGCAGTGTTGGCGGGGTGGGAGATACGCAGTATTTT	CASSVGGVGDTQYF
TRBV28	TRBJ2-1	few	.	TGTGCCAGCGCTCCCGAGACCCCACAGGGGAGGAATGAGCAGTTCTTC	CASAPETPQGRNEQFF
TRBV7-8	TRBJ2-7	.	.	TGTGCCAGCAGCTTAACCGTCGGGTCCATCGAGCAGTACTTC	CASSLTVGSIEQYF
TRBV20-1	TRBJ2-3	.	TRBD2	TGCAGTGCTAGACCCTCACTAGCGGGAGGTCCAGATACGCAGTATTTT	CSARPSLAGGPDTQYF
TRBV4-1	TRBJ2-1	.	.	TGCGCCAGCAGCAAAGTTGGTACGATCCCAAGGGTCAATGAGCAGTTCTTC	CASSKVGTIPRVNEQFF
TRBV7-9	TRBJ2-7	.	.	TGTGCCAGCAGCCCCCACCGGACAGTCATCTACGAGCAGTACTTC	CASSPHRTVIYEQYF
TRBV10-3	TRBJ2-1	few	TRBD2	TGTGCCACCGGGGGGACCTCTTACAATGAGCAGTTCTTC	CATGGTSYNEQFF
TRBV10-3	TRBJ2-1	few	.	TGTGCCATCAGGGGGCAGGATGAGCAGTTCTTC	CAIRGQDEQFF
TRBV2	TRBJ1-1	few	.	TGTGCCAGCAGCGTAGGGGGGCCAGTTTACACTGAAGCTTTCTTT	CASSVGGPVYTEAFF
TRBV18	TRBJ2-4	once	.	TGTGCCAGCTCCCCAGGGAGTCAAGGAAACATTCAGTACTTC	CASSPGSQGNIQYF
TRBV7-2	TRBJ2-3	.	TRBD2	TGTGCCAGCAGCCTGCGACTAGCGGGGGGTTCCGCGACTAGCACAGATACGCAGTATTTT	CASSLRLAGGSATSTDTQYF
TRBV13	TRBJ2-6	few	.	TGTGCCAGCAGCTTAAGGGCAGGGGACCTCTCTGGGGCCAACGTCCTGACTTTC	CASSLRAGDLSGANVLTF
TRBV3-1	TRBJ2-3	few	.	TGTGCCAGCGGCCCTCCCGTGAGCACAGATACGCAGTATTTT	CASGPPVSTDTQYF
TRBV11-2	TRBJ2-7	few	.	TGTGCCAGCAGCTTAAGCACACTCTCCTACGAGCAGTACTTC	CASSLSTLSYEQYF
TRBV10-3	TRBJ1-2	.	TRBD1	TGTGCCATCAGGTTGGACAGGGACCCCTATGGCTACACCTTC	CAIRLDRDPYGYTF
TRBV3-1	TRBJ2-3	few	.	TGTGCCAGCAGCCATGTTAAGTATACGCAGTATTTT	CASSHVKYTQYF
TRBV14	TRBJ2-7	.	.	TGTGCCAGCAGAGAAGACGGGACGCCTACCTACGAGCAGTACTTC	CASREDGTPTYEQYF
TRBV5-1	TRBJ2-1	.	TRBD1	TGCGCCAGCAGCTTGGAACAGGGGGCCATCAATGAGCAGTTCTTC	CASSLEQGAINEQFF